What follows are 29 T cell receptor beta chains derived from one specimen sequenced in a study of response to subunit inactivated influenza vaccine (dated by TCRdb to 2016 to 2019). Library prep was done by RT-PCR. The instrument was an Illumina HiSeq 2500. The public reads were reanalyzed by TCRdb: fastp trimming at Q25, MiXCR alignment, in-frame beta chains only. Each CDR3 protein appears once, grouped with its most common genes and DNA. The sample table contains roughly 520,000 distinct CDR3 sequences; only one count was recorded for roughly 25% of them. Jointly, the top ten make up over 1.5% of the sample. The input for sequencing was CD4+ T cells sorted from PBMCs, taken around 5 days after vaccination. These receptor sequences come from a man between 45 and 60 years old who received an inactivated influenza vaccine. Donor details come from another sample of the same person, matched by shared clones.

The chain uses TRBV20-1 and TRBJ2-5; TRBD1 agrees at 8 bases. J gave up 5 bases and V 0 bases, and 11 bases lay outside the gene matches. CDR3 size: 16 residues. Germline V CDR1 and CDR2: DFQATT, SNEGSKA (reference sequence). The CDR3 spells CSARDLGQASRETQYF. CDR3 nucleotide sequence: TGCAGTGCTAGAGATCTGGGACAGGCCTCAAGGGAGACCCAGTACTTC.

V and J are TRBV2 and TRBJ2-4; D is tentatively TRBD1 or TRBD2 (5 bases each). Trimming stripped 4 bases from V and 3 bases from J, with 16 bases between. The germline V gene encodes CDR1 SNHLY and CDR2 FYNNEI. This CDR3 is 16 amino acids long. Written as DNA, the CDR3 is TGTGCCAGCAGTGGGGACCTATTAAGGGGCAAAAACATTCAGTACTTC. It specifies CASSGDLLRGKNIQYF.

This clonotype was counted a few times. V gene TRBV7-8 combines with J gene TRBJ2-7, with D hard to call. The CDR3 consists of 12 residues. CDR1 is SGHVS, CDR2 FQNEAQ, per germline. V gave up 0 bases and J gave up 5 bases, with 5 bases separating them. The CDR3 loop reads CASSLASNEQYF. CDR3 nucleotides: TGTGCCAGCAGCTTAGCGTCGAACGAGCAGTACTTC. Using reference TRBV7-8 and TRBJ2-7 for the parts outside the CDR3, the full variable domain is GAGVSQSPRYKVAKRGQDVALRCDPISGHVSLFWYQQALGQGPEFLTYFQNEAQLDKSGLPSDRFFAERPEGSVSTLKIQRTQQEDSAVYLCASSLASNEQYFGPGTRLTVT.

J is TRBJ2-1 and V is TRBV11-2; 12 bases agree with TRBD1. With 7 bases clipped from V and 4 bases from J, the junction kept 14 bases outside the gene matches. Germline V lookup: CDR1 SGHAT, CDR2 FQNNGV. This CDR3 has 18 amino acids. CDR3 nucleotides: TGTGCCAGCACCCGCGGGACAGGGGGCCTACTAAGTTACAATGAGCAGTTCTTC. Encoded protein: CASTRGTGGLLSYNEQFF.

CDR3 DNA sequence: TGCAGTGCTAGAAGCCCACGGGAGGGCCTCAACGAGCAGTACTTC. This codes for CSARSPREGLNEQYF. This chain joins TRBV20-1 and TRBJ2-7; 8 nucleotides match TRBD2. The length of the CDR3 is 15 residues. The ends lost 2 bases at V and 5 bases at J; junction bases unmatched: 11. Germline CDR1 DFQATT, CDR2 SNEGSKA (reference sequence).

The table lists this clonotype with a few counts. The chain uses TRBV6-5 and TRBJ2-2; D is unclear. V dropped 2 bases and J dropped 3 bases, with 10 bases sitting between them. The CDR3 is 15 residues long. CDR1 is MNHEY, CDR2 SVGAGI, per germline. CDR3 DNA sequence: TGTGCCAGCAGTTACGACGGGCCTTACACCGGGGAGCTGTTTTTT. Its translation is CASSYDGPYTGELFF.

This clonotype showed up just a few times. This chain links TRBV11-2 with TRBJ2-7; the match to TRBD1 covers 10 bases. The germline V gene encodes CDR1 SGHAT and CDR2 FQNNGV. Germline trimming cut 5 bases from V and 2 bases from J; bases unmatched to any gene: 15. This CDR3 has 18 amino acids. CDR3 region: CASSVRDRGSPFPYEQYF. The CDR3 DNA sequence: TGTGCCAGCAGCGTCCGGGACAGGGGTTCCCCCTTCCCCTACGAGCAGTACTTC.

This clonotype was seen a handful of times. The chain has TRBV6-2 or TRBV6-3 and TRBJ2-2; D may correspond to TRBD1 or TRBD2 (5 bases each). There are 15 residues in the CDR3. V was clipped by 6 bases and J by 1 base, with 12 bases between them. Germline V gives CDR1 MNHEY, CDR2 SVGEGT. CDR3 protein: CASRKGRGNTGELFF. The CDR3 bases are TGTGCCAGCAGAAAGGGACGGGGGAACACCGGGGAGCTGTTTTTT.

This chain joins TRBV3-1 and TRBJ2-1, with 11 positions matching TRBD1. V was clipped by 4 bases and J by 7 bases; unmatched bases: 6. CDR1 and CDR2 (germline): LGHDT, YNNKEL (reference sequence). This CDR3 is 15 amino acids long. The CDR3: CASSPGTGGLNEQFF. CDR3 DNA sequence: TGTGCCAGCAGCCCCGGGACAGGGGGACTGAATGAGCAGTTCTTC.

The chain is built from TRBV20-1 and TRBJ1-6; 11 bases fit TRBD1. Germline lookup yields CDR1 DFQATT and CDR2 SNEGSKA (reference sequence). The ends lost 5 bases at V and 0 bases at J; junction bases unmatched: 3. CDR3 size: 16 residues. The CDR3 reads CSARDRGFSYNSPLHF. Here the CDR3 DNA reads TGCAGTGCTCGGGACAGGGGGTTCTCCTATAATTCACCCCTCCACTTT.

The chain joins TRBV28 to TRBJ2-1, with 8 bases fitting TRBD2. The J segment lost 8 bases and the V segment lost 4 bases, leaving 10 bases of the junction unmatched. The CDR3 is 15 residues long. Germline CDR1 MDHEN, CDR2 SYDVKM. This chain's CDR3 is CASSSTTSGSDEQFF. In nucleotides, the CDR3 is TGTGCCAGCAGTTCCACTACCAGCGGGAGTGATGAGCAGTTCTTC.

The chain couples TRBV5-8 to TRBJ1-6; no definite D call. The CDR3 runs 16 residues. The V end lost 0 bases, the J end lost 0 bases, and 7 bases lay between the germline ends. Germline-derived CDR1 and CDR2 are SGHTS and YDEGEE. The chain's CDR3 is CASSLVGSSYNSPLHF. As DNA, the CDR3 is TGTGCCAGCAGCTTGGTGGGGAGCTCCTATAATTCACCCCTCCACTTT.

This chain connects TRBV11-2 to TRBJ2-5; 7 bases map to TRBD2. Germline V gene lookup returns CDR1 SGHAT and CDR2 FQNNGV. This CDR3 has 14 residues. The junction had 7 bases not matched to a gene; V was cut back by 5 bases and J by 4 bases. CDR3 sequence (DNA): TGTGCCAGCAGCCGCGGGAGATCGGGAGAGACCCAGTACTTC. Its translation: CASSRGRSGETQYF.

The chain combines TRBV6-2 or TRBV6-3 with TRBJ2-1, with unresolved D. V was pared by 3 bases and J by 7 bases, with 10 bases between. The CDR3 consists of 13 residues. The germline gives CDR1 MNHEY, CDR2 SVGEGT. The CDR3 nucleotides read TGTGCCAGCAGTTATATCTTCTGGAATGAGCAGTTCTTC. This translates into CASSYIFWNEQFF.

This clonotype appeared a few times. V gene TRBV2 combines with J gene TRBJ2-3; TRBD2 aligns across 11 bases. V was clipped by 5 bases and J by 3 bases; unmatched bases: 7. This CDR3 comprises 16 residues. CDR1 and CDR2 (germline): SNHLY, FYNNEI. In DNA, the CDR3 is TGTGCCAGCAGTACCACTAGCGGGAGAGAAACAGATACGCAGTATTTT. Encoded protein: CASSTTSGRETDTQYF.

This clonotype was detected many times. This chain links TRBV20-1 with TRBJ2-3; D possibly corresponds to TRBD1 (5 bases). Germline CDR1 and CDR2: DFQATT and SNEGSKA (reference sequence). V lost 6 bases and J 4 bases, leaving 14 bases between the germline ends. The CDR3 contains 13 residues. CDR3 sequence (DNA): TGCAGTGCCGGCAGGGCCCGGTCAGATACGCAGTATTTT. Residues: CSAGRARSDTQYF.

The sample holds many counts of this clonotype. The junction does not match germline at one end; this may be a read error. The chain links TRBV6-5 to TRBJ2-7; tentatively, D is TRBD1 (6 bases). Looked up from germline, CDR1 is MNHEY and CDR2 is SVGAGI. There are 12 residues in the CDR3. The DNA of the CDR3 is TGTGCCAGCAGTCCCGCAGGGGCCCTCCCCCACTTC. This gives the protein CASSPAGALPHF.

This clonotype has only a few counts. This sequence joins TRBV28 and TRBJ2-3, with TRBD1 matching over 10 bases. Losses at the gene ends were 5 bases for V and 0 bases for J; bases not matched to a gene: 5. This CDR3 is built from 16 residues. Per the germline V gene, CDR1 is MDHEN and CDR2 is SYDVKM. The CDR3 spells CASSSPGQGSTDTQYF. The DNA for the CDR3 is TGTGCCAGCAGTAGCCCGGGACAGGGGAGCACAGATACGCAGTATTTT.

J is TRBJ1-2 and V is TRBV7-9; 9 bases match TRBD1. The CDR3 has 12 amino acids. Unmatched junction bases numbered 7, after V lost 11 bases and J lost 6 bases. Germline V lookup: CDR1 SEHNR, CDR2 FQNEAQ (reference sequence). The CDR3 reads CAGKRQGDGYTF. DNA of the CDR3: TGTGCCGGTAAAAGACAGGGGGATGGCTACACCTTC.

The chain carries TRBV12-5 and TRBJ2-1, with D unclear. The CDR3 spans 13 residues. CDR1 and CDR2 from the germline V gene are LGHNT and FRNRAP. Trimming shortened V by 1 base and J by 13 bases, and 14 bases separated the two germline ends. The CDR3 DNA follows: TGTGCTAGTGGTTTGGAATCCGGGTTGCGACAGTTCTTC. It specifies CASGLESGLRQFF.

The chain has TRBV24-1 and TRBJ1-2, with D possibly matching TRBD1 (5 bases). Germline CDR1 and CDR2: KGHDR and SFDVKD. The germline V and J ends were trimmed by 5 bases and 0 bases, with 6 bases remaining between them. The CDR3 is 13 amino acids. In DNA, the CDR3 is TGTGCCACCAGTGTGGGGGCTAACTATGGCTACACCTTC. Translated: CATSVGANYGYTF.

This clonotype was counted ten times or more. This chain uses TRBV12-3 or TRBV12-4 with TRBJ1-4, with D perhaps matching TRBD1 (6 bases). V was cut by 8 bases and J by 10 bases, with 23 bases left in between. This CDR3 is 15 amino acids long. For the CDR3, the DNA is TGTGCCAGCTGCCCTGAGGGGGGAGTGGCTGGAAAACTGTTTTTT. As protein: CASCPEGGVAGKLFF.

This clonotype has more than one count but fewer than ten. V and J are TRBV12-3 or TRBV12-4 and TRBJ2-7; TRBD1 aligns across 11 bases. The CDR3 is 15 residues long. V lost 7 bases, J lost 1 base, and 6 bases stayed unmatched. The CDR3 is CASTTDRGLSYEQYF. The DNA of the CDR3 is TGTGCCAGCACTACGGACAGGGGGCTTTCCTACGAGCAGTACTTC.

The chain has TRBV5-1 and TRBJ2-6; D gene uncertain. The CDR3 length is 16 residues. V was trimmed by 0 bases and J by 0 bases, leaving 7 bases between them. The germline V gene has CDR1 SGHRS and CDR2 YFSETQ. CDR3 amino acids: CASSLVALSGANVLTF. The CDR3 DNA is TGCGCCAGCAGCTTGGTGGCCCTCTCTGGGGCCAACGTCCTGACTTTC.

This clonotype was counted once. V is TRBV11-2 and J is TRBJ2-2, with TRBD2 as a possible D gene (5 bases). This CDR3 is built from 14 residues. Trimming left V 5 bases short and J 4 bases short, with 11 bases between. Per germline, CDR1 SGHAT and CDR2 FQNNGV. The CDR3 DNA follows: TGTGCCAGCAGCCCGAGGACTGTCACCGGGGAGCTGTTTTTT. Residues: CASSPRTVTGELFF.

This clonotype was observed a few times. The chain has TRBV4-2 and TRBJ1-2; D is perhaps TRBD1 (5 bases). Germline CDR1 is LGHNA and CDR2 is YNFKEQ. This CDR3 comprises 15 residues. Deletions cut 4 bases from V and 4 bases from J, with 16 bases between. CDR3 nucleotides: TGTGCCAGCAGCCTGGGAGAGGGCAGGGTCTATGGCTACACCTTC. Its translation: CASSLGEGRVYGYTF.

The V gene is TRBV6-1, the J gene TRBJ1-2, with TRBD1 as a possible D gene (5 bases). The CDR3 has 14 residues. Germline V gene sequence: CDR1 MNHNS, CDR2 SASEGT. Trimming left V 6 bases short and J 0 bases short, with 11 bases between. This CDR3 reads CASSQSTANYGYTF. CDR3 bases: TGTGCCAGCAGCCAATCGACAGCTAACTATGGCTACACCTTC.

The chain has TRBV20-1 and TRBJ2-7; no firm D call. Trimming shortened V by 4 bases and J by 1 base, and 11 bases separated the two germline ends. Germline CDR1 is DFQATT and CDR2 is SNEGSKA (reference sequence). The CDR3 is 13 residues long. The CDR3 nucleotides read TGCAGTGCTAAGGTCCGGATGTCCTACGAGCAGTACTTC. Translation gives CSAKVRMSYEQYF.

This clonotype was detected a few times. The rearrangement links TRBV5-1 to TRBJ2-1, with D unclear. The CDR3 sequence is 15 residues long. CDR1 and CDR2 from the germline V gene are SGHRS and YFSETQ. With 7 bases removed from V and 0 bases from J, the gap between germline ends came to 14 bases. For the CDR3, the DNA is TGCGCCAGCGGTAGCCCCACCAGCTCCTACAATGAGCAGTTCTTC. Translated, it gives CASGSPTSSYNEQFF.